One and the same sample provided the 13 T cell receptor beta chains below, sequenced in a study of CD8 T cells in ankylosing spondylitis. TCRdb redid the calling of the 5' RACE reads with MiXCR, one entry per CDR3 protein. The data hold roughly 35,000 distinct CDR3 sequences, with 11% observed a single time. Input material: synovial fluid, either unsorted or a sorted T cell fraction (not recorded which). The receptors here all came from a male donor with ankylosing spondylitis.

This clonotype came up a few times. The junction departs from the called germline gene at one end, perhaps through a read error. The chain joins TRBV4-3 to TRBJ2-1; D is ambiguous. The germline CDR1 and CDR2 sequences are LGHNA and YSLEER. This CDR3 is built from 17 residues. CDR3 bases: TGCGCCAGCATCCAAGAAACCTTCCAGCGCTACTACAATGAGCAGTTCTTC. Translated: CASIQETFQRYYNEQFF.

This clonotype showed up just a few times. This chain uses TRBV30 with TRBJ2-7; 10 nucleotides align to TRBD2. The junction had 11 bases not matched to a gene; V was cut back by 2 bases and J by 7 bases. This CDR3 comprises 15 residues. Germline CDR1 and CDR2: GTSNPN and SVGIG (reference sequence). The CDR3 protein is CAWSSPPSGRSEQYF. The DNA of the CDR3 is TGTGCCTGGAGTTCCCCGCCTAGCGGGAGAAGTGAGCAGTACTTC.

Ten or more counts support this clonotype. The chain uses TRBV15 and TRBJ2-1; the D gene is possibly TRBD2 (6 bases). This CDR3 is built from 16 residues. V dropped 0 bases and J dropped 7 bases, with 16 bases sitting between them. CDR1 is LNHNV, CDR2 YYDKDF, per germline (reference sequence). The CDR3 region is CATSREAGSLRNEQFF. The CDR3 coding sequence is TGTGCCACCAGCAGAGAGGCGGGATCCCTCAGGAATGAGCAGTTCTTC.

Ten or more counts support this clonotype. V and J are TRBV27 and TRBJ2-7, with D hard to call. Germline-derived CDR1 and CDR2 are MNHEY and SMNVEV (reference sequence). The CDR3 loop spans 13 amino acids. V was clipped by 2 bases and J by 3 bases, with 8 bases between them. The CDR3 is CASSLGDNYEQYF. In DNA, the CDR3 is TGTGCCAGCAGTTTAGGTGATAACTACGAGCAGTACTTC.

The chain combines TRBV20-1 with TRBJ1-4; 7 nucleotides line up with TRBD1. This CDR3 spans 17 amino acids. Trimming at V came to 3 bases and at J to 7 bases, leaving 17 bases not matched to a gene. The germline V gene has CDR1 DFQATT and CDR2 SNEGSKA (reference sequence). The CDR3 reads CSASPEGPDREAEKLFF. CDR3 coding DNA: TGCAGTGCTAGCCCGGAGGGCCCTGACAGGGAAGCTGAAAAACTGTTTTTT.

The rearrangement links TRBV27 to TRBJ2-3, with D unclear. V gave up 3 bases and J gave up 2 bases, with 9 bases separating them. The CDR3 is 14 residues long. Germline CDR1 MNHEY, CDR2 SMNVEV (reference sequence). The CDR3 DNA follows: TGTGCCAGCAGTTTTGGCCAGAACACAGATACGCAGTATTTT. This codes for CASSFGQNTDTQYF.

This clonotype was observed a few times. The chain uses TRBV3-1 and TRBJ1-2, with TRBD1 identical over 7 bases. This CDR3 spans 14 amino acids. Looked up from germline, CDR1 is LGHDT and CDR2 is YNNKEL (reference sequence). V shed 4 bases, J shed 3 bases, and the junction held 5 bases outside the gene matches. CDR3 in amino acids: CASSLPGTDYGYTF. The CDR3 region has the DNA TGTGCCAGCAGCCTTCCCGGGACAGACTATGGCTACACCTTC.

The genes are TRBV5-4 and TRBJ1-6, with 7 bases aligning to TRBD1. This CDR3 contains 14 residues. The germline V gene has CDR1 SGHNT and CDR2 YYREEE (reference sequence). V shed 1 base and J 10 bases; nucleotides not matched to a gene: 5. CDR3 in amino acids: CASSLNRGRSPLHF. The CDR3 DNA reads TGTGCCAGCAGCTTGAACAGGGGTAGGTCACCCCTCCACTTT. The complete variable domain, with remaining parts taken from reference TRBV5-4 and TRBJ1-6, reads ETGVTQSPTHLIKTRGQQVTLRCSSQSGHNTVSWYQQALGQGPQFIFQYYREEENGRGNFPPRFSGLQFPNYSSELNVNALELDDSALYLCASSLNRGRSPLHFGNGTRLTVT.

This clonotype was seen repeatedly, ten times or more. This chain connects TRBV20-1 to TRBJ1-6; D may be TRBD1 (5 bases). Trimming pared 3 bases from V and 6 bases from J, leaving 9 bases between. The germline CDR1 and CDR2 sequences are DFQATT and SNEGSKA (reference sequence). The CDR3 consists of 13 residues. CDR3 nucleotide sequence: TGCAGTGCTAGTCAAGGGGTTAATTCACCCCTCCACTTT. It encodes CSASQGVNSPLHF.

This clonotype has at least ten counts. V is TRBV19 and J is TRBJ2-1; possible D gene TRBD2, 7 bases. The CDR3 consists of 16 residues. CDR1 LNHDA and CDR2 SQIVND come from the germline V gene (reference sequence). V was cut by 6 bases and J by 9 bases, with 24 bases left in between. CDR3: CASRPRGDNSGSEQFF. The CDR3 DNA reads TGTGCCAGTAGACCACGGGGGGACAACTCGGGTAGTGAGCAGTTCTTC.

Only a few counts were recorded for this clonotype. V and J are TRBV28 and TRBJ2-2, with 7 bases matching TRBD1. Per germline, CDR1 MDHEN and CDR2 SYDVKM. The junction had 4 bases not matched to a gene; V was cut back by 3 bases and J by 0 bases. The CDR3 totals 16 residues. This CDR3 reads CASSFWTGANTGELFF. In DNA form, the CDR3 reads TGTGCCAGCAGTTTCTGGACAGGAGCGAACACCGGGGAGCTGTTTTTT.

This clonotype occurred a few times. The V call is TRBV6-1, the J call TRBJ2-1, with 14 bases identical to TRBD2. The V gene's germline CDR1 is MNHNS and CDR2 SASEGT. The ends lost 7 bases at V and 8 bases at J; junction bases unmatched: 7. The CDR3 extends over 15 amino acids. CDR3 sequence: CASTEGLAGGYEQFF. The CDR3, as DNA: TGTGCCAGCACCGAAGGACTAGCGGGAGGCTATGAGCAGTTCTTC.

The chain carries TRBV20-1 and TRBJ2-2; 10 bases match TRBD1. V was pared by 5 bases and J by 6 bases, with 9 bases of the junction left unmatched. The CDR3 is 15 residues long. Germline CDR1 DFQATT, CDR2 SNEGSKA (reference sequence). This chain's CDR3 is CSAYPGTGVPGELFF. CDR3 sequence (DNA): TGCAGTGCTTACCCCGGGACAGGGGTTCCCGGGGAGCTGTTTTTT.